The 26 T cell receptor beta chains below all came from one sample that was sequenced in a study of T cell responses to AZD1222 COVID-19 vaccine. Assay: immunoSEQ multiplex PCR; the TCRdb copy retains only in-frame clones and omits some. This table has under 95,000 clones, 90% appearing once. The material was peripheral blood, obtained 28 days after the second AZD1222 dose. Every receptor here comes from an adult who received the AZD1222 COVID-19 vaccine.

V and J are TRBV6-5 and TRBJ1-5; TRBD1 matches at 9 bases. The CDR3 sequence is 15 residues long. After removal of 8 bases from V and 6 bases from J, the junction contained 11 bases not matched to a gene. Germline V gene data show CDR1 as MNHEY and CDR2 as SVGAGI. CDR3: CASQIQGALFQPQHF. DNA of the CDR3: TGTGCCAGCCAAATACAGGGGGCGCTGTTTCAGCCCCAGCATTTT.

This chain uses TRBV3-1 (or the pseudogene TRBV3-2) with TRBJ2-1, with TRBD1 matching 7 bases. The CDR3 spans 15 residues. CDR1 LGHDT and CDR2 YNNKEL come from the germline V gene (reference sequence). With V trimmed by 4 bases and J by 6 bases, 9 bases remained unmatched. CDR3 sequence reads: CASSPETGVANEQFF. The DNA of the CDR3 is TGTGCCAGCAGCCCGGAAACAGGGGTGGCCAATGAGCAGTTCTTC.

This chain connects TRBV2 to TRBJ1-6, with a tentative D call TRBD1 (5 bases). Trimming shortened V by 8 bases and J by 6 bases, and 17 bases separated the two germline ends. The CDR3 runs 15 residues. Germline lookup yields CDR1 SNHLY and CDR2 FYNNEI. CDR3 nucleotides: TGTGCCAGCCGCAGGGAGGGACGGATTAATTCACCCCTCCACTTT. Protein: CASRREGRINSPLHF.

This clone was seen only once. CDR3 sequence: CASSPPSGGYNEQFF. In DNA form, the CDR3 reads TGCGCCAGCAGCCCCCCATCGGGGGGATACAATGAGCAGTTCTTC. The rearrangement links TRBV5-1 to TRBJ2-1; 7 bases align to TRBD2. The J segment lost 4 bases and the V segment lost 4 bases, leaving 8 bases of the junction unmatched. This CDR3 comprises 15 residues. CDR1 and CDR2 from the germline V gene are SGHRS and YFSETQ.

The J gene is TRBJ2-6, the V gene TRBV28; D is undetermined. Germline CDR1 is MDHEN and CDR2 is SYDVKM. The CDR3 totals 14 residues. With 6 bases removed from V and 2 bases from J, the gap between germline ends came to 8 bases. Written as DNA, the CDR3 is TGTGCCAGCAGCCTATACCCTGGGGCCAACGTCCTGACTTTC. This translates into CASSLYPGANVLTF. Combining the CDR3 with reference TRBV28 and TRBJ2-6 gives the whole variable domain DVKVTQSSRYLVKRTGEKVFLECVQDMDHENMFWYRQDPGLGLRLIYFSYDVKMKEKGDIPEGYSVSREKKERFSLILESASTNQTSMYLCASSLYPGANVLTFGAGSRLTVL.

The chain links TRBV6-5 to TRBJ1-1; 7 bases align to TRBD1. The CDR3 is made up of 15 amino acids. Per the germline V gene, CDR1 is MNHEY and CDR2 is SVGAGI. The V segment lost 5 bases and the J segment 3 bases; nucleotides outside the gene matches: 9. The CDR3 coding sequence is TGTGCCAGCAGTCCCTCCAGGGGGGTGGACACTGAAGCTTTCTTT. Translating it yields CASSPSRGVDTEAFF.

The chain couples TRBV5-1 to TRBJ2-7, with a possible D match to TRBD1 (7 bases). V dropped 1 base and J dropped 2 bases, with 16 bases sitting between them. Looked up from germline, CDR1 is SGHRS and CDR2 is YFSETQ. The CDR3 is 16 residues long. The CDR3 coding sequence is TGCGCCAGCAGCTTGAAGGGAGGACAGGAGACCTACGAGCAGTACTTC. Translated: CASSLKGGQETYEQYF. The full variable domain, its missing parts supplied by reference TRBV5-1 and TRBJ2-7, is KAGVTQTPRYLIKTRGQQVTLSCSPISGHRSVSWYQQTPGQGLQFLFEYFSETQRNKGNFPGRFSGRQFSNSRSEMNVSTLELGDSALYLCASSLKGGQETYEQYFGPGTRLTVT.

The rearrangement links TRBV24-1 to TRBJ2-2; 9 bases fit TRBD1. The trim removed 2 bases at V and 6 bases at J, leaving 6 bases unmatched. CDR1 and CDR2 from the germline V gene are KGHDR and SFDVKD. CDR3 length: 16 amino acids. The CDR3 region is CATSDSGTGFAGELFF. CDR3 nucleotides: TGTGCCACCAGTGATTCAGGGACAGGGTTCGCCGGGGAGCTGTTTTTT.

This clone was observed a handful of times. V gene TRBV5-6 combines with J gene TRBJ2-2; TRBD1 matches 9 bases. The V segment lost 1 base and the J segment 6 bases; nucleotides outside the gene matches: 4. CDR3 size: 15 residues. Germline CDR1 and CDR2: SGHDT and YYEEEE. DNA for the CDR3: TGTGCCAGCAGCTTGTCGGGACAGGGTTCCGGGGAGCTGTTTTTT. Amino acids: CASSLSGQGSGELFF.

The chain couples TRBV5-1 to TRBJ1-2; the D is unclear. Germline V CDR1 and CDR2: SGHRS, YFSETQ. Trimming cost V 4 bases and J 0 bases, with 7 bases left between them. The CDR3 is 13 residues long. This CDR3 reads CASSLPPNYGYTF. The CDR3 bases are TGCGCCAGCAGCCTCCCTCCTAACTATGGCTACACCTTC. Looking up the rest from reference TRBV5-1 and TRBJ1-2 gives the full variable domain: KAGVTQTPRYLIKTRGQQVTLSCSPISGHRSVSWYQQTPGQGLQFLFEYFSETQRNKGNFPGRFSGRQFSNSRSEMNVSTLELGDSALYLCASSLPPNYGYTFGSGTRLTVV.

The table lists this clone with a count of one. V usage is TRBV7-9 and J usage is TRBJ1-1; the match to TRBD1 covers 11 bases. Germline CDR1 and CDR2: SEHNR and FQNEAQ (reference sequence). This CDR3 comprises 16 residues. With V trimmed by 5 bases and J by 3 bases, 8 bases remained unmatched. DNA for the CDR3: TGTGCCAGCAGCCGAGGACAGGGGGCCGTGGACACTGAAGCTTTCTTT. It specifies CASSRGQGAVDTEAFF.

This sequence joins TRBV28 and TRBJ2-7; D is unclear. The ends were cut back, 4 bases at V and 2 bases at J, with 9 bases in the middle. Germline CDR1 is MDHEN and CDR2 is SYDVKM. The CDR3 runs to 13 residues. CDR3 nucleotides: TGTGCCAGCAGTTCTAACGTCCCCTACGAGCAGTACTTC. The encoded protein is CASSSNVPYEQYF.

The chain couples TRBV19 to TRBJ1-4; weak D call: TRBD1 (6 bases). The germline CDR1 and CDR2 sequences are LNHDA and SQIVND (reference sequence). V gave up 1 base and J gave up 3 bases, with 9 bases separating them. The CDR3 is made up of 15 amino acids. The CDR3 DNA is TGTGCCAGTAGTATAGGACAGGCTCCTAATGAAAAACTGTTTTTT. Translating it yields CASSIGQAPNEKLFF.

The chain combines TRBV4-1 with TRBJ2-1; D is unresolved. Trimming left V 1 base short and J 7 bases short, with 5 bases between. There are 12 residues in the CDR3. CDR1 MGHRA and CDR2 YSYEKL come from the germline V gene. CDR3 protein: CASSQVSNEQFF. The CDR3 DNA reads TGCGCCAGCAGCCAAGTTTCTAATGAGCAGTTCTTC.

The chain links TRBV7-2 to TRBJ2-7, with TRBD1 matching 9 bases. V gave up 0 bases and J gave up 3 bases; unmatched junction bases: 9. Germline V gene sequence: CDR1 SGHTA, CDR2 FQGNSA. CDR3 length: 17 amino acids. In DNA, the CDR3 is TGTGCCAGCAGCTTAGCCCTTGGGACAGGGAATTTCTACGAGCAGTACTTC. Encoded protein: CASSLALGTGNFYEQYF.

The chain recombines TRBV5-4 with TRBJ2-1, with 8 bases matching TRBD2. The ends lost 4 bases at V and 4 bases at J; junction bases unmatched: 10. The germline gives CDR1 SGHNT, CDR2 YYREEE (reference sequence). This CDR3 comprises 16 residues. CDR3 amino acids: CASSPGGGGGYNEQFF. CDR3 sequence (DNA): TGTGCCAGCAGCCCCGGGGGGGGTGGGGGATACAATGAGCAGTTCTTC.

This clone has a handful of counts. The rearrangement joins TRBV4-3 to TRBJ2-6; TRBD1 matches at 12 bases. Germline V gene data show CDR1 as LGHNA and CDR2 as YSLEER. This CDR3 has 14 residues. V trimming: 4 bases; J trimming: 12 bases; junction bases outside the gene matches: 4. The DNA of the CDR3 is TGCGCCAGCAGCCCGGGACAGGGGGCCGTCGTCCTGACTTTC. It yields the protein CASSPGQGAVVLTF.

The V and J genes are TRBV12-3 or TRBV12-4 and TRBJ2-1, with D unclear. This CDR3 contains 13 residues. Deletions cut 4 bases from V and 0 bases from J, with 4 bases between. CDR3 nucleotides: TGTGCCAGCAGTTCCCTCTCCTACAATGAGCAGTTCTTC. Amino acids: CASSSLSYNEQFF.

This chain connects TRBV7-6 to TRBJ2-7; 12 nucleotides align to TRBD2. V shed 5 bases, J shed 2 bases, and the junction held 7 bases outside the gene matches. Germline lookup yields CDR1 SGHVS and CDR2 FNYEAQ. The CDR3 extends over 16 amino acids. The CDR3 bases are TGTGCCAGCAGCCCCGGACTAGCGGGACCTACCTACGAGCAGTACTTC. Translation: CASSPGLAGPTYEQYF.

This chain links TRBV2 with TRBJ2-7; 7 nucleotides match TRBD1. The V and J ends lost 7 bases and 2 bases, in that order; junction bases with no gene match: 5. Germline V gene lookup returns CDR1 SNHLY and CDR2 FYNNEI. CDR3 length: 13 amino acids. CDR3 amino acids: CASKWTGAYEQYF. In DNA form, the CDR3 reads TGTGCCAGCAAATGGACAGGAGCCTACGAGCAGTACTTC.

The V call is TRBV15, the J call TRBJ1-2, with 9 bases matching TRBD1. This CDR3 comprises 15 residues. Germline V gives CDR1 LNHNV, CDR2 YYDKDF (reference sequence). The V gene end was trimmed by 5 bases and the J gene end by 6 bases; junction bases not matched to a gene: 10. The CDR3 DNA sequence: TGTGCCACCAGCCCCCTCGGACAGGGGATGGATGGCTACACCTTC. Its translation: CATSPLGQGMDGYTF. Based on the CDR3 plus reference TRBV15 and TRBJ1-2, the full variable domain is DAMVIQNPRYQVTQFGKPVTLSCSQTLNHNVMYWYQQKSSQAPKLLFHYYDKDFNNEADTPDNFQSRRPNTSFCFLDIRSPGLGDTAMYLCATSPLGQGMDGYTFGSGTRLTVV.

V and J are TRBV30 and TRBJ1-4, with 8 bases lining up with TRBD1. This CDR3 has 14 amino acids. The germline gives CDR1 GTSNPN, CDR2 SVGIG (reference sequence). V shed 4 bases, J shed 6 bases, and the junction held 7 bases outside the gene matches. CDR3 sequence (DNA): TGTGCCTGGAACCCAGGGACAGGCGATGAAAAACTGTTTTTT. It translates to CAWNPGTGDEKLFF.

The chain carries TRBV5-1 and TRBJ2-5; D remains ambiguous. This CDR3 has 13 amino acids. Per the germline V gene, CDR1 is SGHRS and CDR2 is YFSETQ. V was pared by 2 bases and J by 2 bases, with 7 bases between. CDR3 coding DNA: TGCGCCAGCAGCTTCAATCTACAAGAGACCCAGTACTTC. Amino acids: CASSFNLQETQYF.

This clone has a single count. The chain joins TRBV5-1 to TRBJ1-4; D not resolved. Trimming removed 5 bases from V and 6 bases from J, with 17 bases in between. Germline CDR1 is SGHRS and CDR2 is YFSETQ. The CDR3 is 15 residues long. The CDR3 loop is CASRRQANADEKLFF. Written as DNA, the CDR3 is TGCGCCAGCAGGAGGCAGGCCAATGCAGATGAAAAACTGTTTTTT.

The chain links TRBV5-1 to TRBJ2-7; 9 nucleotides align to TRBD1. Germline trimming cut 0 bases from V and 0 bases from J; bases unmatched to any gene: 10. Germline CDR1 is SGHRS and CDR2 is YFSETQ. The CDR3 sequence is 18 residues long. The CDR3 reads CASSLETGGYFSSYEQYF. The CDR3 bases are TGCGCCAGCAGCTTGGAAACAGGGGGCTATTTCAGCTCCTACGAGCAGTACTTC.

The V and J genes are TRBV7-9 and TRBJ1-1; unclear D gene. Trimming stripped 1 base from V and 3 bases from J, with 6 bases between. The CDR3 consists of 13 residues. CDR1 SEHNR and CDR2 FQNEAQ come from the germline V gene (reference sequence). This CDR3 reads CASSLEQDTEAFF. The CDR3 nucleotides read TGTGCCAGCAGCTTAGAGCAGGACACTGAAGCTTTCTTT. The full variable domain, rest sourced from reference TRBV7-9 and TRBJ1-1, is DTGVSQNPRHKITKRGQNVTFRCDPISEHNRLYWYRQTLGQGPEFLTYFQNEAQLEKSRLLSDRFSAERPKGSFSTLEIQRTEQGDSAMYLCASSLEQDTEAFFGQGTRLTVV.